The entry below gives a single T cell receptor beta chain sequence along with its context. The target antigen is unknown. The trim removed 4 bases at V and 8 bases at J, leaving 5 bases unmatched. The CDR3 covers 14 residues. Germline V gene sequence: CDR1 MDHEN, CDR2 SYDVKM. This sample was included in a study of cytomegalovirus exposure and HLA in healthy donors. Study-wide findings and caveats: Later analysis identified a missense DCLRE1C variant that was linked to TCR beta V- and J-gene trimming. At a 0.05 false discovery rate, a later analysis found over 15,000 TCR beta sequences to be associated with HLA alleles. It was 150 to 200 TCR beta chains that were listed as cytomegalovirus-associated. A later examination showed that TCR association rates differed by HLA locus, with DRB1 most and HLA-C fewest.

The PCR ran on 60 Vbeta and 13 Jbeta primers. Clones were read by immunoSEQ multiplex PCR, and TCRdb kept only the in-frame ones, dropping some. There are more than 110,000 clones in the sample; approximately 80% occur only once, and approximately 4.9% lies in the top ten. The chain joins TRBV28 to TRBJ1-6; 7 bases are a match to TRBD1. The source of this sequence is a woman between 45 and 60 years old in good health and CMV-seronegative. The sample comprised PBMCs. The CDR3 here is CASSSGGEYSPLHF. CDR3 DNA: TGTGCCAGCAGTTCAGGGGGTGAATATTCACCCCTCCACTTT.